The 15 T cell receptor beta chains below all came from one sample that was sequenced in a study of blood T cells in healthy people across ages. Combining a sample-barcoded 5' primer with a J-beta primer mix, a second PCR ran for roughly 7 to 12 cycles. TCRdb fed the 5' RACE reads into MiXCR, producing one record per CDR3 protein. The sample yields roughly 800,000 distinct CDR3 sequences, 58% seen once. The material sequenced was blood. The receptor source for this set is a man younger than 45 in good health.

The gene calls are TRBV4-1 and TRBJ1-2; D is undetermined. There are 17 residues in the CDR3. V gave up 0 bases and J gave up 3 bases, with 17 bases separating them. Germline V CDR1 and CDR2: MGHRA, YSYEKL. CDR3 amino acids: CASSQEGVMETYYGYTF. CDR3 nucleotide sequence: TGCGCCAGCAGCCAAGAAGGAGTAATGGAAACGTACTATGGCTACACCTTC.

The rearrangement links TRBV5-6 to TRBJ2-1; 10 nucleotides match TRBD1. Germline loops: CDR1 SGHDT, CDR2 YYEEEE. The CDR3 is made up of 15 amino acids. V lost 2 bases, J lost 3 bases, and 2 bases stayed unmatched. This chain's CDR3 is CASSFGDRGYNEQFF. The CDR3 nucleotides read TGTGCCAGCAGCTTTGGGGACAGGGGCTACAATGAGCAGTTCTTC.

The chain is built from TRBV5-5 and TRBJ2-1; 14 nucleotides line up with TRBD2. Germline V CDR1 and CDR2: SGHKS, YYEKEE (reference sequence). CDR3 length: 15 residues. Trimming cost V 4 bases and J 8 bases; bases outside gene matches: 5. The CDR3 sequence is CASSPRLAGGDEQFF. The CDR3 DNA reads TGTGCCAGCAGCCCAAGACTAGCGGGGGGGGATGAGCAGTTCTTC. The entire variable domain, with the rest obtained from reference TRBV5-5 and TRBJ2-1, is as follows: DAGVTQSPTHLIKTRGQQVTLRCSPISGHKSVSWYQQVLGQGPQFIFQYYEKEERGRGNFPDRFSARQFPNYSSELNVNALLLGDSALYLCASSPRLAGGDEQFFGPGTRLTVL.

The chain couples TRBV30 to TRBJ2-1; the D gene is possibly TRBD2 (6 bases). The CDR3 extends over 13 amino acids. Germline V CDR1 and CDR2: GTSNPN, SVGIG (reference sequence). V was trimmed by 2 bases and J by 4 bases, leaving 9 bases between them. The CDR3 bases are TGTGCCTGGAGTCGGGACTTGTACAATGAGCAGTTCTTC. Amino acids: CAWSRDLYNEQFF.

The V gene is TRBV20-1, the J gene TRBJ1-1; weak D call: TRBD1 (5 bases). The V end lost 7 bases, the J end lost 0 bases, and 15 bases lay between the germline ends. The length of the CDR3 is 14 residues. Germline V gene sequence: CDR1 DFQATT, CDR2 SNEGSKA (reference sequence). CDR3: CSVEGEGMNTEAFF. DNA of the CDR3: TGCAGTGTGGAGGGCGAGGGGATGAACACTGAAGCTTTCTTT.

CDR3 bases: TGTGCCAGCAGCTTCGGGAACTACAATGAGCAGTACTTC. This codes for CASSFGNYNEQYF. This chain uses TRBV9 with TRBJ2-7, with D perhaps TRBD2 (5 bases). The germline V gene encodes CDR1 SGDLS and CDR2 YYNGEE. Trimming removed 4 bases at V and 7 bases at J, with 15 bases between. This CDR3 comprises 13 residues. The full variable domain, rest sourced from reference TRBV9 and TRBJ2-7, is DSGVTQTPKHLITATGQRVTLRCSPRSGDLSVYWYQQSLDQGLQFLIQYYNGEERAKGNILERFSAQQFPDLHSELNLSSLELGDSALYFCASSFGNYNEQYFGPGTRLTVT.

The V call is TRBV6-2 or TRBV6-3, the J call TRBJ2-3, with 8 bases that match TRBD2. Per the germline V gene, CDR1 is MNHEY and CDR2 is SVGEGT. The CDR3 loop spans 15 amino acids. J gave up 4 bases and V 6 bases, and 9 bases lay outside the gene matches. The CDR3 loop is CASSLPGTRPDTQYF. The CDR3 DNA reads as TGTGCCAGCAGCCTCCCCGGGACTAGGCCAGATACGCAGTATTTT.

The gene calls are TRBV20-1 and TRBJ1-2; D call uncertain. CDR3 size: 14 residues. The V gene's germline CDR1 is DFQATT and CDR2 SNEGSKA (reference sequence). With 5 bases removed from V and 0 bases from J, the gap between germline ends came to 13 bases. Here the CDR3 reads CSAQIDTANYGYTF. Written as DNA, the CDR3 is TGCAGTGCTCAGATTGACACCGCTAACTATGGCTACACCTTC.

A few counts support this clonotype. This chain uses TRBV29-1 with TRBJ2-7, with 9 bases matching TRBD1. Germline CDR1 reads SQVTM; CDR2 reads ANQGSEA. The junction had 5 bases not matched to a gene; V was cut back by 5 bases and J by 3 bases. This CDR3 comprises 13 residues. The CDR3 sequence is CSVWTGEFYEQYF. The CDR3 DNA is TGCAGCGTTTGGACAGGGGAGTTCTACGAGCAGTACTTC.

This clonotype was observed a handful of times. V gene TRBV29-1 combines with J gene TRBJ2-1, with 10 positions matching TRBD2. In germline, CDR1 is SQVTM, CDR2 ANQGSEA. The CDR3 runs 14 residues. V lost 6 bases, J lost 5 bases, and 7 bases stayed unmatched. The CDR3 DNA reads TGCAGCGTCGAGGGGCTAGCGGGAGACAATGAGCAGTTCTTC. This encodes CSVEGLAGDNEQFF.

The chain recombines TRBV4-2 with TRBJ2-1, with 9 bases aligning to TRBD1. V lost 2 bases and J lost 9; bases outside the gene matches: 8. Germline CDR1 reads LGHNA; CDR2 reads YNFKEQ. The CDR3 contains 15 residues. Here the CDR3 DNA reads TGTGCCAGCAGCCAATTTGGACAGGGGATAGGTGAGCAGTTCTTC. Residues: CASSQFGQGIGEQFF.

V gene TRBV6-1 combines with J gene TRBJ1-1; D gene unclear. V lost 7 bases and J 1 base, leaving 19 bases between the germline ends. Germline V gives CDR1 MNHNS, CDR2 SASEGT. The CDR3 runs to 16 residues. CDR3 bases: TGTGCCAGCATGAGGCAGCCCCTTATTGGGAACACTGAAGCTTTCTTT. Protein product: CASMRQPLIGNTEAFF.

The chain couples TRBV28 to TRBJ2-1; TRBD2 agrees at 16 bases. V trimming: 5 bases; J trimming: 7 bases; junction bases outside the gene matches: 11. There are 18 residues in the CDR3. The germline V gene encodes CDR1 MDHEN and CDR2 SYDVKM. In nucleotides, the CDR3 is TGTGCCAGCAGTCGACCGGGACTAGCGGGAGGGCCAATGAATGAGCAGTTCTTC. Residues: CASSRPGLAGGPMNEQFF.

This clonotype was observed a handful of times. V and J are TRBV11-1 and TRBJ2-7; D is unresolved. This CDR3 comprises 14 residues. V lost 7 bases and J lost 4, with 17 bases in between. Germline V gene sequence: CDR1 SGHAT, CDR2 FQDESV (reference sequence). CDR3 amino acids: CASNRRRFPYEQYF. The CDR3, as DNA: TGTGCCAGCAACCGTCGGCGATTCCCTTACGAGCAGTACTTC.

V and J are TRBV20-1 and TRBJ2-5, with a tentative D call TRBD2 (5 bases). TRBJ2-7 matches the DNA end more closely, so the J call is doubtful. This CDR3 has 14 residues. From germline, CDR1 is DFQATT and CDR2 SNEGSKA (reference sequence). The CDR3 region is CSAASRMESYEQYF. For the CDR3, the DNA is TGCAGTGCTGCTAGCCGGATGGAGAGCTACGAGCAGTACTTC.